This note documents a single T cell receptor (beta chain) sequence. These data originate in a study of blood T cell repertoires in COVID-19. Study background: Whether acute or convalescent, the COVID-19 samples came from the United States, Italy and Spain. The cDNA or gDNA used as material had been derived from T cells, B-cell-depleted T cells, or PBMCs.

Profiling relied on immunoSEQ multiplex PCR, and the TCRdb table lists in-frame clones only, not all of them. The sample lists more than 100,000 clones, 84% occurring once. V was pared by 2 bases and J by 8 bases, with 7 bases of the junction left unmatched. CDR1 and CDR2 from the germline V gene are SGHRS and YFSETQ. CDR3 length equals 15 residues. Participants' own reports of clinical history determined their cohort assignment. This TCR derives from a woman aged 30 to 39 who had recovered from COVID-19. The sequenced material came from PBMCs or T cells enriched from blood (not recorded which). This rearrangement joins TRBV5-1 to TRBJ2-4; TRBD1 matches 10 bases. The chain's CDR3 is CASSFMGQGRDIQYF. CDR3 coding DNA: TGCGCCAGCAGCTTTATGGGACAGGGGAGAGACATTCAGTACTTC.